The source of this T cell receptor (beta chain) is a study of regulatory T cells in long-lasting Graves disease. Time point reported: newly diagnosed GD, antithyroid drugs for less than 3 months. RNA isolated from PBMCs was used to make the TCR library. With iRepertoire HTBI primers and Arm-PCR of CDR3 regions, TCR beta libraries were built. TCRdb re-analysed the multiplex PCR reads in MiXCR, keeping a single row per CDR3 protein. Here the sample spans 580,000 or so distinct CDR3 sequences, 15% to 20% being singletons. CDR3 size: 12 residues. V was shortened by 3 bases and J by 4 bases, with 7 bases between the two germline ends. Germline V gene data show CDR1 as SGHRS and CDR2 as YFSETQ. Separately, the same data were catalogued under a study of T cells in Graves' hyperthyroidism and ophthalmopathy. In that study: Within blood appeared most thyroid clonotypes that had expanded above 0.001.

This rearrangement joins TRBV5-1 to TRBJ1-2; D gene ambiguous. This sequence was found in a man between 18 and 29 years old with Graves disease. This sample comprised peripheral blood mononuclear cells (PBMCs), obtained at new diagnosis, from a patient treated with antithyroid drugs. CDR3 in amino acids: CASSSNRYGYTF. CDR3 nucleotides: TGCGCCAGCAGCTCGAACCGCTATGGCTACACCTTC.